This T cell receptor beta chain was sequenced in a study of CD8+CD57+ T cells in acquired aplastic anemia. This clonotype was recorded at least ten times. Profiles of TCR beta VDJ and CDR3 were generated from a genomic DNA template. TCRdb reprocessed the reads via MiXCR and lists one record per CDR3 protein. The sample has some 170,000 distinct CDR3 sequences; more than 45% are singletons. Flow cytometry had shown expanded CD8+CD57+ cells in the patients chosen for sequencing. V was pared by 5 bases and J by 0 bases, with 17 bases between. The CDR3 loop spans 18 amino acids. CDR1 is SGHTA and CDR2 is FQGTGA in the germline V gene.

J is TRBJ2-6 and V is TRBV7-3; tentative D call: TRBD2 (5 bases). The sample consisted of sorted CD4+, CD8+, or CD8+CD57+ T cells (not recorded which) from PBMCs. This receptor was obtained from a human donor with aplastic anemia. The CDR3 protein is CASSRGSPHDSGANVLTF. CDR3 in DNA: TGTGCCAGCAGCCGAGGGAGCCCTCATGACTCTGGGGCCAACGTCCTGACTTTC.